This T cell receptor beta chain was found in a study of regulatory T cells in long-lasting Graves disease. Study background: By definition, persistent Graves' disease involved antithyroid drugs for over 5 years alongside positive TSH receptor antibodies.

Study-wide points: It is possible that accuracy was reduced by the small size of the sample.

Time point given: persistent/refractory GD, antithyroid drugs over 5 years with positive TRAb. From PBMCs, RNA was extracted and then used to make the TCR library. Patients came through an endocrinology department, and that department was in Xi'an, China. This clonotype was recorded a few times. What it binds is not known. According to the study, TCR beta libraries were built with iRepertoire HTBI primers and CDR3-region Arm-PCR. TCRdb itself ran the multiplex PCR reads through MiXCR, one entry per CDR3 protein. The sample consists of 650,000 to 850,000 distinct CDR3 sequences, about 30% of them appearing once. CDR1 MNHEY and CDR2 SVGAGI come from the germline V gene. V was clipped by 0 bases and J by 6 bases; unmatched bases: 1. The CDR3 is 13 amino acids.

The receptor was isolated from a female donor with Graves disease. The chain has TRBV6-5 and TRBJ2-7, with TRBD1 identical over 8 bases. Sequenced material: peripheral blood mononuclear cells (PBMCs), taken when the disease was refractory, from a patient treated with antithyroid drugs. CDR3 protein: CASSYSDRGEQYF. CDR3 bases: TGTGCCAGCAGTTACTCAGACAGGGGCGAGCAGTACTTC.